This T cell receptor beta chain was captured in a study of T cells after yellow fever vaccination. Findings and limits, study-wide: Contaminating bulk clonotypes could be abundant in FACS-sorted repertoires. Booster sampling recovered most clones from primary vaccination (less than 97% CD4, 80% to 90% CD8).

There are a few counts of this clonotype. The antigen remains unidentified. The V end was cut by 4 bases, the J end by 7 bases, with 11 bases between. The germline V gene encodes CDR1 MNHEY and CDR2 SVGEGT. The CDR3 sequence is 12 residues long. Conversion of TCR transcripts into cDNA relied on 5'RACE template switching, which added a universal primer site and UMIs. TCRdb re-derived calls from the 5' RACE reads in MiXCR, one entry per CDR3 protein. The table has about 340,000 distinct CDR3 sequences, roughly 8.7% seen once; the top ten hold about 20%. The receptor's source is a man between 18 and 35 years old who received the YFV17D yellow fever vaccine. The chain joins TRBV6-2 or TRBV6-3 to TRBJ2-7; D gene unclear. The sample in question was PBMCs, obtained on the day of the first yellow fever vaccination. CDR3 sequence reads: CASSSESREQYF. Here the CDR3 DNA reads TGTGCCAGCAGTTCGGAGTCCAGGGAGCAGTACTTC.